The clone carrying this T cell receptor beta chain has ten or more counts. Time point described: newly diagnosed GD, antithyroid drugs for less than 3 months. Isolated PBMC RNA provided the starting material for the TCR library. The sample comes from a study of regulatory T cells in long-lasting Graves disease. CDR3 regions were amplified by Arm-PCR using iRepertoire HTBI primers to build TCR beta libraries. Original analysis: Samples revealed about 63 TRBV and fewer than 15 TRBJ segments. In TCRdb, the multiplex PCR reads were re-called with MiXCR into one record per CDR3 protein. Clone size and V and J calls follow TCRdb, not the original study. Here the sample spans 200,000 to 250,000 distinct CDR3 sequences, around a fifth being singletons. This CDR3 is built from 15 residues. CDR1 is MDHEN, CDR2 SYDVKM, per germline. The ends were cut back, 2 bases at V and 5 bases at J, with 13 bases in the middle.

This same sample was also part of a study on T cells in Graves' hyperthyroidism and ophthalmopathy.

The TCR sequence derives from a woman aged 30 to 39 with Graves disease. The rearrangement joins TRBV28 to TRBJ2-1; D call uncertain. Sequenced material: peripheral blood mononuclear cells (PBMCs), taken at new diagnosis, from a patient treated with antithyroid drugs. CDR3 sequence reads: CASSLGNPVNNEQFF. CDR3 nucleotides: TGTGCCAGCAGTTTAGGGAACCCCGTCAACAATGAGCAGTTCTTC.